One TCR beta chain is described in this entry. Its specificity is unknown. The data were obtained in a study of T cell repertoires in cytomegalovirus infection. TCRdb used MiXCR to reprocess the reads, holding one entry per CDR3 protein. Among 150,000 to 200,000 distinct CDR3 sequences listed, about a fifth were seen once. The CDR3 covers 16 residues. Germline V CDR1 and CDR2: SGHVS, FQNEAQ. V lost 3 bases and J 0 bases, leaving 14 bases between the germline ends. This TCR was sampled from a human donor in good health (CMV status not recorded). Some clones in this sample may be carry-over from other donors' samples. This sequence joins TRBV7-8 and TRBJ1-1; TRBD1 is a possible D gene (5 bases). The sample in question was CD8+ T cells from cultured PBMCs, obtained from culture after CMV antigen stimulation. The CDR3 reads CASSLRGLTMNTEAFF. For the CDR3, the DNA is TGTGCCAGCAGCTTGAGGGGACTGACAATGAACACTGAAGCTTTCTTT.